These T cell receptor beta chains were read from a single sample in a study of blood T cell repertoires in COVID-19. Sequenced by immunoSEQ multiplex PCR; TCRdb stores in-frame clones only, minus some. The profile shows about 300,000 clones, roughly nine tenths of them singletons. The sequenced sample was peripheral blood. These receptors all stem from a woman in her twenties or thirties with COVID-19, enrolled during active disease. Both conserved end residues are part of each CDR3. Fields, in order: clone size, V gene, D gene, J gene, CDR3 protein, CDR3 DNA. The D gene is left open where the match is weak. Only some rows state a clone size, as once, few, many or a class for expanded clones.

.,TRBV19,TRBD1,TRBJ1-1,CASSIRAGGVGGPEAFF,TGTGCCAGTAGTATCAGGGCAGGGGGCGTCGGTGGGCCTGAAGCTTTCTTT
.,TRBV6-5,TRBD1,TRBJ1-5,CASSYSYRGLGQPQHF,TGTGCCAGCAGTTACTCCTACAGGGGGCTCGGGCAGCCCCAGCATTTT
.,TRBV5-4,TRBD1,TRBJ2-3,CASSPAGGISDTQYF,TGTGCCAGCAGCCCTGCAGGGGGCATATCAGATACGCAGTATTTT
.,TRBV2,TRBD1,TRBJ1-2,CASSSGTELYGYTF,TGTGCCAGCAGTTCCGGGACAGAGCTGTATGGCTACACCTTC
.,TRBV4-1,.,TRBJ1-1,CASRDYGQSANTEAFF,TGCGCCAGCAGGGATTACGGACAGTCGGCTAACACTGAAGCTTTCTTT
.,TRBV5-1,.,TRBJ2-1,CASNGHNNEQFF,TGCGCCAGCAACGGACATAACAATGAGCAGTTCTTC
.,TRBV4-1,TRBD1,TRBJ2-1,CASSPGTGYNEQFF,TGCGCCAGCAGCCCCGGGACAGGATACAATGAGCAGTTCTTC
.,TRBV5-1,TRBD1,TRBJ2-2,CASSLADRGGGELFF,TGCGCCAGCAGCTTGGCGGACAGGGGGGGCGGGGAGCTGTTTTTT
.,TRBV10-3,TRBD1,TRBJ1-3,CAISEGTGTGNTIYF,TGTGCCATCAGTGAGGGGACAGGGACTGGAAACACCATATATTTT
.,TRBV5-4,.,TRBJ1-4,CASSLSGHPQGDEKLFF,TGTGCCAGCAGCCTATCGGGACATCCACAAGGCGATGAAAAACTGTTTTTT
.,TRBV5-1,.,TRBJ1-2,CASSLGHGGYTF,TGCGCCAGCAGCTTGGGACACGGAGGCTACACCTTC
.,TRBV6-5,.,TRBJ1-6,CASSSLQTEYNSPLHF,TGTGCCAGCAGTTCCTTGCAGACAGAATATAATTCACCCCTCCACTTT
.,TRBV5-5,.,TRBJ2-1,CASSPWTANNEQFF,TGTGCCAGCAGCCCATGGACAGCGAACAATGAGCAGTTCTTC
.,TRBV3-1/TRBV3-2,TRBD2,TRBJ2-3,CASSQPGLAIPDTQYF,TGTGCCAGCAGCCAACCAGGACTAGCGATTCCAGATACGCAGTATTTT
.,TRBV7-2,.,TRBJ2-7,CASSSGVGYEQYF,TGTGCCAGCAGCTCGGGAGTAGGGTACGAGCAGTACTTC
once,TRBV4-1,.,TRBJ1-2,CASSPAEGYGYTF,TGCGCCAGCAGCCCTGCGGAGGGCTATGGCTACACCTTC
.,TRBV10-2,.,TRBJ1-1,CASSEYRTGATNTEAFF,TGCGCCAGCAGTGAGTACCGAACGGGAGCTACGAACACTGAAGCTTTCTTT
.,TRBV6-2/TRBV6-3,.,TRBJ1-6,CASSYRGGLSPLHF,TGTGCCAGCAGTTACCGGGGGGGGCTCTCACCCCTCCACTTT
.,TRBV3-1/TRBV3-2,.,TRBJ2-7,CASSQVSGPYEQYF,TGTGCCAGCAGCCAAGTGTCAGGGCCCTACGAGCAGTACTTC
.,TRBV11-2,.,TRBJ1-4,CASSLEAGRGEKLFF,TGTGCCAGCAGCTTAGAGGCAGGCCGGGGAGAAAAACTGTTTTTT